Given below is one T cell receptor (beta chain) in context. As yet, its antigen is unknown. Sequencing was performed with immunoSEQ multiplex PCR; in TCRdb, only in-frame clones are kept and a portion is missing. The sample consists of some 70,000 clones, roughly 92% of them appearing once. Unstimulated Tregs (CD4+CD25+CD127-) and CD4+CD25- non-Tregs were sorted from PBMCs. The CDR3 is 13 residues long. V gave up 3 bases and J gave up 5 bases, with 9 bases separating them. CDR1 and CDR2 (germline): SGHDT, YYEEEE. The data were taken from a study of Tregs in tolerant kidney transplant recipients. Study-level results: The small number of patients limits these findings pending further validation. Biological reproducibility was not directly addressed, but technical replication error appeared minimal. Tregs expanded with activated donor B cells seemed most donor-specific.

V usage is TRBV5-6 and J usage is TRBJ2-4, with a possible D match to TRBD1 (6 bases). This TCR was recovered from a human donor who received a combined kidney and bone marrow transplant. The material sequenced was CD8+ T cells from blood, taken before the transplant. The CDR3 nucleotides read TGTGCCAGCAGCTGGGACACAGAAAACATTCAGTACTTC. Its protein is CASSWDTENIQYF.